Listed here are 19 T cell receptor beta chains from one sample, sequenced in a study of T cells in localized non-small cell lung cancer. Produced via immunoSEQ multiplex PCR; TCRdb's table is partial and in-frame only. Counted here are around 96,000 clones, roughly 88% occurring once; the ten biggest clones make up over 4%. This specimen consisted of PBMCs, obtained before any cancer treatment. The origin of the receptors is a woman between 35 and 70 years old with stage II squamous cell lung carcinoma.

V is TRBV27 and J is TRBJ2-5, with 7 positions matching TRBD2. After removal of 3 bases from V and 2 bases from J, the junction contained 3 bases not matched to a gene. CDR3 length: 14 amino acids. Germline V CDR1 and CDR2: MNHEY, SMNVEV (reference sequence). In DNA form, the CDR3 reads TGTGCCAGCAGTTTGGGGCGGGGGCAAGAGACCCAGTACTTC. Translation: CASSLGRGQETQYF.

In DNA form, the CDR3 reads TGTGCCAGCAGCTCCGGGACAGGGTACAATGAGCAGTTCTTC. This encodes CASSSGTGYNEQFF. The chain recombines TRBV2 with TRBJ2-1; 9 bases fit TRBD1. Looked up from germline, CDR1 is SNHLY and CDR2 is FYNNEI. The CDR3 spans 14 residues. J lost 4 bases, V lost 6 bases, and 4 bases had no gene match. The full variable domain, in which reference TRBV2 and TRBJ2-1 provide the parts outside the CDR3, is EPEVTQTPSHQVTQMGQEVILRCVPISNHLYFYWYRQILGQKVEFLVSFYNNEISEKSEIFDDQFSVERPDGSNFTLKIRSTKLEDSAMYFCASSSGTGYNEQFFGPGTRLTVL.

The chain couples TRBV5-1 to TRBJ2-7; D unresolved. Germline CDR1 is SGHRS and CDR2 is YFSETQ. V was clipped by 0 bases and J by 2 bases, with 12 bases between them. This CDR3 has 15 amino acids. CDR3 residues: CASSLALGPPYEQYF. CDR3 coding DNA: TGCGCCAGCAGCTTGGCCTTAGGGCCTCCCTACGAGCAGTACTTC.

The chain carries TRBV2 and TRBJ2-3, with a tentative D call TRBD2 (5 bases). There are 15 residues in the CDR3. V was clipped by 7 bases and J by 1 base, with 15 bases between them. Germline V gene sequence: CDR1 SNHLY, CDR2 FYNNEI. The CDR3 region is CASIGKRPGTDTQYF. CDR3 in DNA: TGTGCCAGCATCGGGAAGAGGCCGGGCACAGATACGCAGTATTTT.

The rearrangement uses TRBV6-1 and TRBJ2-7; TRBD1 aligns across 10 bases. Trimming took 5 bases from V and 2 from J; bases not matched to a gene: 3. The CDR3 contains 14 residues. CDR1 and CDR2 from the germline V gene are MNHNS and SASEGT. Here the CDR3 DNA reads TGTGCCAGCAGTTCTGACAGGGGGCCCTACGAGCAGTACTTC. Translated, it gives CASSSDRGPYEQYF.

The chain combines TRBV28 with TRBJ2-1, with 9 nucleotides matching TRBD2. V lost 6 bases to trimming and J lost 6 bases; unmatched junction nucleotides: 9. Germline values: CDR1 MDHEN, CDR2 SYDVKM. The CDR3 runs 15 residues. CDR3 region: CASSLAGWAGNEQFF. The CDR3 DNA sequence: TGTGCCAGCAGCCTAGCGGGGTGGGCTGGCAATGAGCAGTTCTTC.

The chain is built from TRBV28 and TRBJ2-7, with D tentatively TRBD1 (5 bases). There are 14 residues in the CDR3. V lost 6 bases and J lost 0, with 12 bases in between. Germline lookup yields CDR1 MDHEN and CDR2 SYDVKM. In DNA, the CDR3 is TGTGCCAGCAGCCTTAACAGGTTCTCCTACGAGCAGTACTTC. As protein: CASSLNRFSYEQYF.

V is TRBV2 and J is TRBJ1-5; D is unresolved. The CDR3 length is 13 residues. Trimming stripped 1 base from V and 3 bases from J, with 4 bases between. Germline loops: CDR1 SNHLY, CDR2 FYNNEI. CDR3 coding DNA: TGTGCCAGCAGTGAAGGGCTCAATCAGCCCCAGCATTTT. This sequence encodes CASSEGLNQPQHF. Filled out from reference TRBV2 and TRBJ1-5, the complete variable domain reads EPEVTQTPSHQVTQMGQEVILRCVPISNHLYFYWYRQILGQKVEFLVSFYNNEISEKSEIFDDQFSVERPDGSNFTLKIRSTKLEDSAMYFCASSEGLNQPQHFGDGTRLSIL.

The chain links TRBV27 to TRBJ2-5; D might be TRBD2 (5 bases). There are 13 residues in the CDR3. V was clipped by 7 bases and J by 1 base, with 10 bases between them. Germline loops: CDR1 MNHEY, CDR2 SMNVEV (reference sequence). Here the CDR3 DNA reads TGTGCCAGCAAGCGCGGGCTCCAAGAGACCCAGTACTTC. As protein: CASKRGLQETQYF.

The V gene is TRBV19, the J gene TRBJ1-5; D not certain. The CDR3 has 12 amino acids. Trimming stripped 4 bases from V and 5 bases from J, with 6 bases between. CDR1 and CDR2 (germline): LNHDA, SQIVND (reference sequence). CDR3 sequence: CASSSGHQPQHF. The CDR3 DNA reads TGTGCCAGTAGTAGCGGGCATCAGCCCCAGCATTTT.

The rearrangement links TRBV19 to TRBJ1-5, with D possibly TRBD1 on 6 matching bases. From germline, CDR1 is LNHDA and CDR2 SQIVND (reference sequence). Trimming stripped 3 bases from V and 4 bases from J, with 10 bases between. This CDR3 comprises 14 residues. This CDR3 reads CASSMRQANQPQHF. The CDR3, as DNA: TGTGCCAGTAGTATGAGACAGGCTAATCAGCCCCAGCATTTT.

The gene calls are TRBV6-1 and TRBJ1-1, with 9 nucleotides matching TRBD1. This CDR3 spans 15 amino acids. V was pared by 7 bases and J by 1 base, with 7 bases of the junction left unmatched. Germline values: CDR1 MNHNS, CDR2 SASEGT. The CDR3 nucleotides are TGTGCCAGCAATGACATGGGACAGGGGAACACTGAAGCTTTCTTT. Translating it yields CASNDMGQGNTEAFF.

A remark on this clone: Within the sample, other DNA sequences also encode this same CDR3. This chain links TRBV11-3 with TRBJ1-3; 9 nucleotides match TRBD1. Trimming removed 5 bases from V and 4 bases from J; junction bases left unmatched: 6. CDR1 is SGHNT, CDR2 YENEEA, per germline. This CDR3 region has 15 residues. The CDR3 DNA reads TGTGCCAGCAGCCCGGGACAGGGACCCGGAAACACCATATATTTT. Its protein product is CASSPGQGPGNTIYF.

This chain links TRBV11-2 with TRBJ2-1; weak D call: TRBD1 (5 bases). The CDR3 has 16 amino acids. Germline V CDR1 and CDR2: SGHAT, FQNNGV. V lost 5 bases and J lost 0, with 14 bases in between. The CDR3 DNA reads TGTGCCAGCAGCGTCGACAGAACTACCTCCTACAATGAGCAGTTCTTC. This translates into CASSVDRTTSYNEQFF. Looking up the rest from reference TRBV11-2 and TRBJ2-1 gives the full variable domain: EAGVAQSPRYKIIEKRQSVAFWCNPISGHATLYWYQQILGQGPKLLIQFQNNGVVDDSQLPKDRFSAERLKGVDSTLKIQPAKLEDSAVYLCASSVDRTTSYNEQFFGPGTRLTVL.

CDR3 loop: CASSPPRAETQYF. The CDR3 region has the DNA TGCGCCAGCAGCCCCCCACGAGCAGAGACCCAGTACTTC. V and J are TRBV5-1 and TRBJ2-5; no clear D gene. Trimming left V 4 bases short and J 4 bases short, with 11 bases between. The CDR3 consists of 13 residues. Germline assignment: CDR1 SGHRS and CDR2 YFSETQ. Looking up the rest from reference TRBV5-1 and TRBJ2-5 gives the full variable domain: KAGVTQTPRYLIKTRGQQVTLSCSPISGHRSVSWYQQTPGQGLQFLFEYFSETQRNKGNFPGRFSGRQFSNSRSEMNVSTLELGDSALYLCASSPPRAETQYFGPGTRLLVL.

This sequence joins TRBV18 and TRBJ2-1; 7 bases fit TRBD1. Per germline, CDR1 KGHSH and CDR2 LQKENI. Trimming cost V 4 bases and J 2 bases; bases outside gene matches: 5. The CDR3 loop spans 15 amino acids. The chain's CDR3 is CASSRDSGAYNEQFF. In nucleotides, the CDR3 is TGTGCCAGCTCACGGGACAGTGGGGCCTACAATGAGCAGTTCTTC.

J is TRBJ1-2 and V is TRBV19; D gene uncertain. Germline CDR1 LNHDA, CDR2 SQIVND (reference sequence). The CDR3 length is 14 residues. Trimming left V 6 bases short and J 3 bases short, with 14 bases between. This CDR3 reads CASSADSGYYGYTF. In DNA form, the CDR3 reads TGTGCCAGTAGCGCCGACTCTGGCTACTATGGCTACACCTTC.

The chain has TRBV7-8 and TRBJ2-3, with D perhaps TRBD1 or TRBD2 (5 bases each). V lost 7 bases, J lost 5 bases, and 7 bases lay in between. Germline V lookup: CDR1 SGHVS, CDR2 FQNEAQ. The CDR3 extends over 11 amino acids. The DNA for the CDR3 is TGTGCCAGCAATGGGGGAGATACGCAGTATTTT. As protein: CASNGGDTQYF. Full variable domain (remainder filled in from reference TRBV7-8 and TRBJ2-3): GAGVSQSPRYKVAKRGQDVALRCDPISGHVSLFWYQQALGQGPEFLTYFQNEAQLDKSGLPSDRFFAERPEGSVSTLKIQRTQQEDSAVYLCASNGGDTQYFGPGTRLTVL.

The rearrangement joins TRBV28 to TRBJ1-5, with TRBD1 as a possible D gene (6 bases). V dropped 6 bases and J dropped 5 bases, with 23 bases sitting between them. CDR1 MDHEN and CDR2 SYDVKM come from the germline V gene. The CDR3 consists of 17 residues. The CDR3 sequence: CASRPTGTPIRYQPQHF. Written as DNA, the CDR3 is TGTGCCAGCAGGCCTACAGGGACTCCTATCAGATATCAGCCCCAGCATTTT. Together with reference TRBV28 and TRBJ1-5, the CDR3 gives the full variable domain: DVKVTQSSRYLVKRTGEKVFLECVQDMDHENMFWYRQDPGLGLRLIYFSYDVKMKEKGDIPEGYSVSREKKERFSLILESASTNQTSMYLCASRPTGTPIRYQPQHFGDGTRLSIL.